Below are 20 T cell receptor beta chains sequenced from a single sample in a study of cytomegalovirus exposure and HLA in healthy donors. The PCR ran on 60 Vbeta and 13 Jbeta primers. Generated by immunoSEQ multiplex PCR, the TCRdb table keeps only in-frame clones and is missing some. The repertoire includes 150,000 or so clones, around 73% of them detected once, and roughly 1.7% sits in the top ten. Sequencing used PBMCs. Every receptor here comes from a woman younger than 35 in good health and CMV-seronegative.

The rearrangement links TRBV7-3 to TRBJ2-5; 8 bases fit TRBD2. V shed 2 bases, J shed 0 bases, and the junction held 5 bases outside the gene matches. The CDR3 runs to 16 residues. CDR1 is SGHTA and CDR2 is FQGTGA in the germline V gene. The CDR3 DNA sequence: TGTGCCAGCAGCTTAGGGGTAGCGGGGAACCAAGAGACCCAGTACTTC. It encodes CASSLGVAGNQETQYF.

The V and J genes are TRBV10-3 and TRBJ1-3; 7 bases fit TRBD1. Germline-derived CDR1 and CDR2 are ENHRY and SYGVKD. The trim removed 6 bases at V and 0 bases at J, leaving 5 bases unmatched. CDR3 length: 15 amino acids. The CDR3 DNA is TGTGCCATCAGGGACAGGTCCAACTCTGGAAACACCATATATTTT. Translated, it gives CAIRDRSNSGNTIYF.

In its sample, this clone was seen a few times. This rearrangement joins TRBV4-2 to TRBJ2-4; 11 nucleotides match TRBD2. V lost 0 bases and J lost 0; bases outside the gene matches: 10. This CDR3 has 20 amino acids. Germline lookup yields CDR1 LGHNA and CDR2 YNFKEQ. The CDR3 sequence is CASSQDSRTSGPLAKNIQYF. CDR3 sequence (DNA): TGTGCCAGCAGCCAAGATTCGAGGACTAGCGGGCCCCTAGCCAAAAACATTCAGTACTTC.

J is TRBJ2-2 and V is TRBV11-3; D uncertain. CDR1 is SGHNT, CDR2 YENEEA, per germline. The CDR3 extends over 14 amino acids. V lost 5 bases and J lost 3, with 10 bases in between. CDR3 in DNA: TGTGCCAGCAGCCCCCCTGCGGACACCGGGGAGCTGTTTTTT. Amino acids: CASSPPADTGELFF.

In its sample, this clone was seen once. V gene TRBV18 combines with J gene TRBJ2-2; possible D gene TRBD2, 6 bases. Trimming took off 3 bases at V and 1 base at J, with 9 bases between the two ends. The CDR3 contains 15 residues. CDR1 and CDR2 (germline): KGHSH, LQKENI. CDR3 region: CASSPEGGNTGELFF. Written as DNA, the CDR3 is TGTGCCAGCTCACCGGAGGGAGGGAACACCGGGGAGCTGTTTTTT.

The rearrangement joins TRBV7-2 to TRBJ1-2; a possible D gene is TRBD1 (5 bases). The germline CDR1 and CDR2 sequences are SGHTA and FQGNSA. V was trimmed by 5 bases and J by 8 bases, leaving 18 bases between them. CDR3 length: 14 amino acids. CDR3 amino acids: CASSQFLGTEGYTF. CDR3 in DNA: TGTGCCAGCAGCCAGTTTCTGGGGACTGAGGGCTACACCTTC.

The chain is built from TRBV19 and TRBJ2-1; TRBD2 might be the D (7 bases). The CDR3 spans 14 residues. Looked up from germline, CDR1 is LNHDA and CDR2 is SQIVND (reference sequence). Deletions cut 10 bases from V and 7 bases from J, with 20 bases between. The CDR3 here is CATHRAGDSNEQFF. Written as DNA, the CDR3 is TGTGCCACCCACAGGGCGGGAGATTCGAATGAGCAGTTCTTC.

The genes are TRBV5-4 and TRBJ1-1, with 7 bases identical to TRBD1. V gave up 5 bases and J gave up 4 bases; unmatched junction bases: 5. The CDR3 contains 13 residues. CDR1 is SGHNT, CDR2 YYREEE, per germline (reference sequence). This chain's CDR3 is CASSYRGGTEAFF. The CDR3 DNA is TGTGCCAGCAGTTACAGGGGTGGCACTGAAGCTTTCTTT. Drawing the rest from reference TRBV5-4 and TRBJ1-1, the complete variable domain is ETGVTQSPTHLIKTRGQQVTLRCSSQSGHNTVSWYQQALGQGPQFIFQYYREEENGRGNFPPRFSGLQFPNYSSELNVNALELDDSALYLCASSYRGGTEAFFGQGTRLTVV.

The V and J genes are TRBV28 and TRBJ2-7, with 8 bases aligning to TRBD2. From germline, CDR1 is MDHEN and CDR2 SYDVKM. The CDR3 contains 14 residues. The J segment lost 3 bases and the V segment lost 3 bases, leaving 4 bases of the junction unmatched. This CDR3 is CASSLGGTSYEQYV. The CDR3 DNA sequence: TGTGCCAGCAGTTTGGGCGGGACTAGCTACGAGCAGTACGTC.

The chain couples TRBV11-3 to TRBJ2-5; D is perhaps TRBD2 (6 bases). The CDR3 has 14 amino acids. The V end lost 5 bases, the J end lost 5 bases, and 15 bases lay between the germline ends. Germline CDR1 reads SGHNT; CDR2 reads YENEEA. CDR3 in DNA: TGTGCCAGCAGCCCCTGGGGGGAGTCCGAGACCCAGTACTTC. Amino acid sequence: CASSPWGESETQYF.

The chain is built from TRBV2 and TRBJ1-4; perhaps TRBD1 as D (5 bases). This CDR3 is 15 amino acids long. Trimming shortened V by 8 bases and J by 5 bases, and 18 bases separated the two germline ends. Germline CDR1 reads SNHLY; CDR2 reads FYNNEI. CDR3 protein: CASLDRGALNEKLFF. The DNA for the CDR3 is TGTGCCAGCCTGGATCGCGGGGCTTTGAATGAAAAACTGTTTTTT.

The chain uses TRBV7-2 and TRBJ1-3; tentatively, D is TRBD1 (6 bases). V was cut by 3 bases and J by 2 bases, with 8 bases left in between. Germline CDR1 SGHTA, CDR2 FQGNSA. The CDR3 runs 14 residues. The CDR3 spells CASSLAGAGNTIYF. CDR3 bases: TGTGCCAGCAGCTTGGCAGGGGCTGGAAACACCATATATTTT.

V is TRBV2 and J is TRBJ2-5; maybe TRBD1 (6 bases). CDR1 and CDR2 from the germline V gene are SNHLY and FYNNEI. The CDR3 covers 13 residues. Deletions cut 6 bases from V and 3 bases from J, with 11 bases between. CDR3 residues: CASRHRVEETQYF. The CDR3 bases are TGTGCCAGCAGGCACAGGGTTGAAGAGACCCAGTACTTC.

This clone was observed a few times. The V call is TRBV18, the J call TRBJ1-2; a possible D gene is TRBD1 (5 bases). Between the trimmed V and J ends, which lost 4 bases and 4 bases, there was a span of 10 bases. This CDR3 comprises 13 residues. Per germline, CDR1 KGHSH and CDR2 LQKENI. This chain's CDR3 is CASSRSDTYGYTF. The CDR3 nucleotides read TGTGCCAGCTCACGCTCGGACACCTATGGCTACACCTTC.

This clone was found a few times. CDR3 residues: CATSRGVGREAYEAFF. CDR3 DNA: TGTGCCACCAGCAGAGGGGTGGGCAGGGAGGCTTATGAAGCTTTCTTT. The chain joins TRBV15 to TRBJ1-1, with a tentative D call TRBD1 (5 bases). Germline CDR1 and CDR2: LNHNV and YYDKDF (reference sequence). The CDR3 sequence is 16 residues long. Trimming took off 1 base at V and 7 bases at J, with 19 bases between the two ends.

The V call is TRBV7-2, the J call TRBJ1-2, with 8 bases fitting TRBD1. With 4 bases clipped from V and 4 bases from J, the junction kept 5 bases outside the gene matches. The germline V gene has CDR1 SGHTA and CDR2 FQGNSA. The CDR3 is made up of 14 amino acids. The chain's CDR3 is CASSYQGAGYGYTF. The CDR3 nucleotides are TGTGCCAGCAGCTACCAGGGGGCGGGCTATGGCTACACCTTC.

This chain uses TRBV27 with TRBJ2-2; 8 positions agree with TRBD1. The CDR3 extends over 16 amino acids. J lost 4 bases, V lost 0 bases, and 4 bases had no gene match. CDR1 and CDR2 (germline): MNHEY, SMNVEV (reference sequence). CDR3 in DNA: TGTGCCAGCAGTTTATCGGACAGGGTGGGCACCGGGGAGCTGTTTTTT. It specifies CASSLSDRVGTGELFF.

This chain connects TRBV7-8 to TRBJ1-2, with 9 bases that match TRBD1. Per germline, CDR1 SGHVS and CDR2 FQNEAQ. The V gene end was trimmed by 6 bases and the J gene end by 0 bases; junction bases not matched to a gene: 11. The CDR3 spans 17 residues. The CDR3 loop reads CASSLRTGARANYGYTF. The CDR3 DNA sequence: TGTGCCAGCAGTCTAAGGACAGGGGCGAGAGCTAACTATGGCTACACCTTC.

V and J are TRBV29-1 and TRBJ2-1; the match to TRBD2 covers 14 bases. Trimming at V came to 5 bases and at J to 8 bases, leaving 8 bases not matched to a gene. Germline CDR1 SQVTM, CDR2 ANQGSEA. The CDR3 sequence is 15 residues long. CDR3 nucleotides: TGCAGCGTTCTCGGGACTAGCGGGAGTCTCGATGAGCAGTTCTTC. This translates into CSVLGTSGSLDEQFF.

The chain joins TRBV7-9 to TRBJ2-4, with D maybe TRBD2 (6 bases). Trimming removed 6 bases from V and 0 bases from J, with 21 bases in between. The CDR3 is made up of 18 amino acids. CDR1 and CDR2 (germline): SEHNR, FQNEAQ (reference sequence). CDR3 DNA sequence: TGTGCCAGCAGACCACTGGGACTGTCGACTCTAGCCAAAAACATTCAGTACTTC. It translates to CASRPLGLSTLAKNIQYF. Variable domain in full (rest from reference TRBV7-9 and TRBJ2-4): DTGVSQNPRHKITKRGQNVTFRCDPISEHNRLYWYRQTLGQGPEFLTYFQNEAQLEKSRLLSDRFSAERPKGSFSTLEIQRTEQGDSAMYLCASRPLGLSTLAKNIQYFGAGTRLSVL.